The 29 T cell receptor beta chains below all came from one sample that was sequenced in a study of OX40 agonist ivuxolimab in advanced cancers. The table came from immunoSEQ multiplex PCR; TCRdb's copy has only in-frame clones and leaves some out. The sample holds about 50,000 clones, about 89% seen once. The input for sequencing was CD4+ or CD8+ T cells sorted from blood, taken in a trial of the OX40 agonist ivuxolimab. These TCRs come from an adult with an advanced solid tumor such as melanoma, head and neck, liver or kidney cancer.

The chain recombines TRBV9 with TRBJ2-6; D ambiguous. The V gene lost 4 bases and the J gene lost 0 bases, with 14 bases spanning the gap. The CDR3 loop spans 17 amino acids. Germline V lookup: CDR1 SGDLS, CDR2 YYNGEE. DNA of the CDR3: TGTGCCAGCAGCTCAGAGACGCGTTACTCTGGGGCCAACGTCCTGACTTTC. Protein: CASSSETRYSGANVLTF. The full variable domain, completed using reference TRBV9 and TRBJ2-6, is DSGVTQTPKHLITATGQRVTLRCSPRSGDLSVYWYQQSLDQGLQFLIQYYNGEERAKGNILERFSAQQFPDLHSELNLSSLELGDSALYFCASSSETRYSGANVLTFGAGSRLTVL.

The CDR3 bases are TGCGCCAGCAGCCCCCAACTGCGGAGACTAGCGGGAGGATTAGATACGCAGTATTTT. Amino acids: CASSPQLRRLAGGLDTQYF. V usage is TRBV4-1 and J usage is TRBJ2-3, with 13 bases aligning to TRBD2. The CDR3 is made up of 19 amino acids. From germline, CDR1 is MGHRA and CDR2 YSYEKL. Losses at the gene ends were 4 bases for V and 5 bases for J; bases not matched to a gene: 15.

The J gene is TRBJ1-1, the V gene TRBV6-1; D not certain. The V end lost 6 bases, the J end lost 3 bases, and 5 bases lay between the germline ends. The CDR3 spans 11 residues. Germline assignment: CDR1 MNHNS and CDR2 SASEGT. CDR3 in DNA: TGTGCCAGCAGCCGCGACACTGAAGCTTTCTTT. This encodes CASSRDTEAFF.

The chain carries TRBV27 and TRBJ1-5; no clear D gene. The CDR3 is 12 amino acids. CDR1 and CDR2 from the germline V gene are MNHEY and SMNVEV (reference sequence). Trimming shortened V by 2 bases and J by 8 bases, and 7 bases separated the two germline ends. The CDR3 DNA reads TGTGCCAGCAGTTTAGGTGGGGAGCCCCAGCATTTT. Amino acids: CASSLGGEPQHF.

The chain carries TRBV7-9 and TRBJ2-3, with D unclear. Trimming took 4 bases from V and 7 from J, leaving 12 bases between them. The CDR3 is made up of 13 amino acids. Germline-derived CDR1 and CDR2 are SEHNR and FQNEAQ (reference sequence). The CDR3 reads CASSSNPVNTQYF. For the CDR3, the DNA is TGTGCCAGCAGCTCAAACCCGGTTAATACGCAGTATTTT.

The chain combines TRBV11-3 with TRBJ2-7; D may correspond to TRBD1 or TRBD2 (5 bases each). V gave up 5 bases and J gave up 2 bases, with 13 bases separating them. Germline V gene lookup returns CDR1 SGHNT and CDR2 YENEEA. The CDR3 runs to 14 residues. The CDR3 DNA reads as TGTGCCAGCAGCCCGGGACCTACTGCCTACGAGCAGTACTTC. Translating gives CASSPGPTAYEQYF.

The chain uses TRBV4-2 and TRBJ1-1, with 7 bases that match TRBD1. In germline, CDR1 is LGHNA, CDR2 YNFKEQ. This CDR3 is built from 15 residues. Losses at the gene ends were 2 bases for V and 3 bases for J; bases not matched to a gene: 6. In DNA form, the CDR3 reads TGTGCCAGCAGCCAATCATCCCAGGGGGACACTGAAGCTTTCTTT. Amino acid sequence: CASSQSSQGDTEAFF.

This clone came up a few times. The chain has TRBV4-1 and TRBJ2-3; 10 nucleotides agree with TRBD2. Germline V gene lookup returns CDR1 MGHRA and CDR2 YSYEKL. CDR3 length: 16 residues. V shed 4 bases, J shed 7 bases, and the junction held 11 bases outside the gene matches. Here the CDR3 DNA reads TGCGCCAGCAGCCTGGAAGCGGGAGGGGGTTCGAATACGCAGTATTTT. Residues: CASSLEAGGGSNTQYF.

This clone came up once. The chain employs TRBV5-4 and TRBJ1-2; no definite D call. The length of the CDR3 is 13 residues. Germline CDR1 SGHNT, CDR2 YYREEE (reference sequence). V lost 0 bases to trimming and J lost 5 bases, with 8 bases between them. The CDR3 coding sequence is TGTGCCAGCAGCTTGGAACAGAAGTATGGCTACACCTTC. This encodes CASSLEQKYGYTF.

The sample holds a few counts of this clone. The chain has TRBV7-3 and TRBJ2-3; TRBD1 or TRBD2 may be the D gene (6 bases each). The V gene lost 0 bases and the J gene lost 4 bases, with 14 bases spanning the gap. CDR1 SGHTA and CDR2 FQGTGA come from the germline V gene. CDR3 length equals 16 residues. Here the CDR3 reads CASSLTAGGGADTQYF. The CDR3 DNA reads TGTGCCAGCAGCTTAACGGCCGGGGGCGGCGCAGATACGCAGTATTTT. Variable domain in full (rest from reference TRBV7-3 and TRBJ2-3): GAGVSQTPSNKVTEKGKYVELRCDPISGHTALYWYRQSLGQGPEFLIYFQGTGAADDSGLPNDRFFAVRPEGSVSTLKIQRTERGDSAVYLCASSLTAGGGADTQYFGPGTRLTVL.

The chain has TRBV5-1 and TRBJ1-2; D is uncertain. The germline V gene has CDR1 SGHRS and CDR2 YFSETQ. The CDR3 extends over 13 amino acids. V was trimmed by 1 base and J by 6 bases, leaving 10 bases between them. CDR3 loop: CASSLRVSDGYTF. The DNA of the CDR3 is TGCGCCAGCAGCTTGAGGGTTTCCGATGGCTACACCTTC.

The rearrangement links TRBV6-1 to TRBJ2-2; D uncertain. V was cut by 2 bases and J by 5 bases, with 6 bases left in between. The germline gives CDR1 MNHNS, CDR2 SASEGT. The CDR3 loop spans 13 amino acids. Here the CDR3 DNA reads TGTGCCAGCAGTGAATTGCGGACCGGGGAGCTGTTTTTT. Amino acids: CASSELRTGELFF.

The chain has TRBV30 and TRBJ1-1, with 7 positions matching TRBD1. V was clipped by 4 bases and J by 5 bases; unmatched bases: 10. CDR1 is GTSNPN, CDR2 SVGIG, per germline (reference sequence). The CDR3 loop spans 14 amino acids. CDR3 amino acids: CAWNPRQGRTEAFF. In DNA form, the CDR3 reads TGTGCCTGGAATCCTCGACAGGGAAGGACTGAAGCTTTCTTT.

The chain carries TRBV5-1 and TRBJ2-7, with a weak D call TRBD1 (6 bases). Germline V lookup: CDR1 SGHRS, CDR2 YFSETQ. This CDR3 contains 14 residues. V was clipped by 2 bases and J by 2 bases, with 11 bases between them. CDR3 bases: TGCGCCAGCAGCTTCGCCAGGGACACCTACGAGCAGTACTTC. This translates into CASSFARDTYEQYF.

The chain carries TRBV6-5 and TRBJ2-7; D may be TRBD1 (6 bases). Trimming took 5 bases from V and 5 from J, leaving 16 bases between them. Germline lookup yields CDR1 MNHEY and CDR2 SVGAGI. The CDR3 runs 14 residues. The CDR3 is CASSTPGTSDEQYF. The CDR3 coding sequence is TGTGCCAGCAGTACTCCCGGGACATCCGACGAGCAGTACTTC.

The J gene is TRBJ1-1, the V gene TRBV7-2, with D unresolved. Germline V CDR1 and CDR2: SGHTA, FQGNSA. V lost 3 bases and J 0 bases, leaving 5 bases between the germline ends. CDR3 length: 13 amino acids. The CDR3 bases are TGTGCCAGCAGCTTCTCACTGAACACTGAAGCTTTCTTT. It is translated as CASSFSLNTEAFF.

This chain connects TRBV19 to TRBJ1-1, with D possibly TRBD1 on 6 matching bases. The CDR3 length is 14 residues. V was cut by 6 bases and J by 3 bases, with 14 bases left in between. CDR1 is LNHDA and CDR2 is SQIVND in the germline V gene (reference sequence). The CDR3 nucleotides read TGTGCCAGTAGGCCTACAGGGAGTTACACTGAAGCTTTCTTT. Residues: CASRPTGSYTEAFF.

Here the CDR3 reads CASSPSVGRNTEAFF. The CDR3 bases are TGTGCCAGCAGCCCCTCAGTAGGGAGGAACACTGAAGCTTTCTTT. The chain combines TRBV11-2 with TRBJ1-1; D unclear. Per germline, CDR1 SGHAT and CDR2 FQNNGV. The CDR3 extends over 15 amino acids. V was trimmed by 5 bases and J by 1 base, leaving 14 bases between them.

This sequence joins TRBV6-1 and TRBJ2-5; the match to TRBD2 covers 7 bases. The J segment lost 5 bases and the V segment lost 0 bases, leaving 12 bases of the junction unmatched. The CDR3 has 17 residues. Per germline, CDR1 MNHNS and CDR2 SASEGT. The CDR3 DNA reads as TGTGCCAGCAGTGAAGCCTCTTGGGAGGGGCGTGGGGAGACCCAGTACTTC. Protein sequence: CASSEASWEGRGETQYF.

This sequence joins TRBV4-1 and TRBJ1-5; D gene ambiguous. V lost 0 bases and J 2 bases, leaving 20 bases between the germline ends. Germline values: CDR1 MGHRA, CDR2 YSYEKL. The CDR3 is made up of 19 amino acids. The CDR3 loop reads CASSQDLWKWQAGNQPQHF. The CDR3 nucleotides read TGCGCCAGCAGCCAAGATCTTTGGAAATGGCAGGCAGGCAATCAGCCCCAGCATTTT.

The V and J genes are TRBV6-6 and TRBJ1-2, with no clear D. The CDR3 contains 13 residues. The V end was cut by 2 bases, the J end by 2 bases, with 6 bases between. The germline CDR1 and CDR2 sequences are MNHNY and SVGAGI (reference sequence). CDR3 in DNA: TGTGCCAGCAGTTACCTCTCAAACTATGGCTACACCTTC. Translation: CASSYLSNYGYTF.

The chain couples TRBV30 to TRBJ2-5; the D is unclear. Trimming took 0 bases from V and 5 from J, leaving 7 bases between them. Germline-derived CDR1 and CDR2 are GTSNPN and SVGIG (reference sequence). This CDR3 is built from 12 residues. The CDR3 reads CAWSVFRETQYF. CDR3 DNA sequence: TGTGCCTGGAGTGTATTTCGCGAGACCCAGTACTTC.

V is TRBV4-1 and J is TRBJ1-1, with a possible D match to TRBD1 (5 bases). V lost 2 bases to trimming and J lost 5 bases, with 12 bases between them. This CDR3 spans 14 amino acids. Germline V gene sequence: CDR1 MGHRA, CDR2 YSYEKL. The CDR3 DNA is TGCGCCAGCAGCCAACAACAGGAGATGACTGAAGCTTTCTTT. Amino acid sequence: CASSQQQEMTEAFF.

The J gene is TRBJ1-2, the V gene TRBV30, with D possibly being TRBD1 (6 bases). CDR1 and CDR2 from the germline V gene are GTSNPN and SVGIG (reference sequence). V lost 4 bases and J 8 bases, leaving 17 bases between the germline ends. CDR3 length: 13 amino acids. DNA of the CDR3: TGTGCCTGGACCCTCCAACAGGGAAGGGGCTACACCTTC. Translated: CAWTLQQGRGYTF.

This chain uses TRBV5-1 with TRBJ2-5, with D hard to call. The CDR3 consists of 13 residues. The germline gives CDR1 SGHRS, CDR2 YFSETQ. The V and J ends lost 4 bases and 0 bases respectively, with 7 bases between them. The CDR3 loop reads CASSPRYQETQYF. The CDR3 DNA sequence: TGCGCCAGCAGCCCAAGGTACCAAGAGACCCAGTACTTC.

The genes are TRBV6-6 and TRBJ2-1, with 10 positions matching TRBD2. V lost 0 bases to trimming and J lost 9 bases; unmatched junction nucleotides: 5. Germline V lookup: CDR1 MNHNY, CDR2 SVGAGI (reference sequence). The CDR3 is made up of 15 amino acids. CDR3 loop: CASSYSSGGVREQFF. Written as DNA, the CDR3 is TGTGCCAGCAGTTACTCGAGCGGGGGGGTACGTGAGCAGTTCTTC.

V gene TRBV7-2 combines with J gene TRBJ1-2; the D gene is possibly TRBD1 (5 bases). This CDR3 is built from 14 residues. Trimming cost V 1 base and J 2 bases, with 8 bases left between them. The germline gives CDR1 SGHTA, CDR2 FQGNSA. The CDR3 DNA reads TGTGCCAGCAGCTTAGACACAGGAAACTATGGCTACACCTTC. Encoded protein: CASSLDTGNYGYTF.

The chain recombines TRBV19 with TRBJ1-1; D gene ambiguous. The V gene lost 3 bases and the J gene lost 1 base, with 12 bases spanning the gap. The CDR3 runs 15 residues. Germline CDR1 and CDR2: LNHDA and SQIVND (reference sequence). DNA of the CDR3: TGTGCCAGTAGTATTGTTGGCAGGACGAACACTGAAGCTTTCTTT. Translating it yields CASSIVGRTNTEAFF.

This chain uses TRBV10-1 with TRBJ2-3, with 9 bases lining up with TRBD2. This CDR3 is built from 16 residues. Trimming at V came to 6 bases and at J to 1 base, leaving 8 bases not matched to a gene. In germline, CDR1 is WNHNN, CDR2 SYGVQD (reference sequence). The DNA for the CDR3 is TGCGCCAGCAGGGTAACCGGGACTAGCCGCACAGATACGCAGTATTTT. This sequence encodes CASRVTGTSRTDTQYF.